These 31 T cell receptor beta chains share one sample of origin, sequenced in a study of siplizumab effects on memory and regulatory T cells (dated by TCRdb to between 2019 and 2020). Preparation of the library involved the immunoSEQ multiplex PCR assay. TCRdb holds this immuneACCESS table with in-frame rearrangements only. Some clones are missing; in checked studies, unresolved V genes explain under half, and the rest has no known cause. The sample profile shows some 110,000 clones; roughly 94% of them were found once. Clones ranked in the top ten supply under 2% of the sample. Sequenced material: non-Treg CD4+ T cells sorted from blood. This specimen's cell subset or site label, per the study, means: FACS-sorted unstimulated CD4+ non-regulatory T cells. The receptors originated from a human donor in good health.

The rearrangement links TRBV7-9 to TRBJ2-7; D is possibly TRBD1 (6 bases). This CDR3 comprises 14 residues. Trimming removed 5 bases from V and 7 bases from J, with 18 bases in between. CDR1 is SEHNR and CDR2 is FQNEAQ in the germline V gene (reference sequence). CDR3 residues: CASSLRRGESEQYF. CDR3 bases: TGTGCCAGCAGCCTCCGCAGGGGAGAGTCAGAGCAGTACTTC.

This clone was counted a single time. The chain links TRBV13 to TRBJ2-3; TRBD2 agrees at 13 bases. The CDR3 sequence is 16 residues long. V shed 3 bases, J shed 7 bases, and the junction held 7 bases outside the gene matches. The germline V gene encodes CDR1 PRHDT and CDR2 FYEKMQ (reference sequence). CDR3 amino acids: CASSFRTSGRENTQYF. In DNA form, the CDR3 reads TGTGCCAGCAGCTTTAGGACTAGCGGGAGAGAAAATACGCAGTATTTT.

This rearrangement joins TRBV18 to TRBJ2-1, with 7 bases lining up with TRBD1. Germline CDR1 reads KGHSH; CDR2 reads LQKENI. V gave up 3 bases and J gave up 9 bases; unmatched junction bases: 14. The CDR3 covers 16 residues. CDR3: CASSPIKQGISGEQFF. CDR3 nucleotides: TGTGCCAGCTCACCCATTAAACAGGGGATTAGTGGTGAGCAGTTCTTC.

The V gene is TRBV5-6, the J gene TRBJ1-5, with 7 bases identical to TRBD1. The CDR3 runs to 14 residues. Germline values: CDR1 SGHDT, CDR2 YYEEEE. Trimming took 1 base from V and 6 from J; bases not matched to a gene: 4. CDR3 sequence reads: CASSLTGDSQPQHF. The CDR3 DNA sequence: TGTGCCAGCAGCTTGACAGGGGATTCTCAGCCCCAGCATTTT.

The DNA of the CDR3 is TGTGCCAGCAGCACTCTAGCGGGACCTAGCAATGAGCAGTTCTTC. Translated, it gives CASSTLAGPSNEQFF. The chain is built from TRBV5-5 and TRBJ2-1, with TRBD2 identical over 9 bases. CDR1 and CDR2 (germline): SGHKS, YYEKEE (reference sequence). V dropped 4 bases and J dropped 6; count of bases not matched to a gene: 8. The CDR3 covers 15 residues.

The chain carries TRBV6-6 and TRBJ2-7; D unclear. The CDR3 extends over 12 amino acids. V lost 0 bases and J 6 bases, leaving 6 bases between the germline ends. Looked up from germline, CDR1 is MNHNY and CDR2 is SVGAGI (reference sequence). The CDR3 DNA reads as TGTGCCAGCAGTTACTCTCTAGGCGAGCAGTACTTC. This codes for CASSYSLGEQYF.

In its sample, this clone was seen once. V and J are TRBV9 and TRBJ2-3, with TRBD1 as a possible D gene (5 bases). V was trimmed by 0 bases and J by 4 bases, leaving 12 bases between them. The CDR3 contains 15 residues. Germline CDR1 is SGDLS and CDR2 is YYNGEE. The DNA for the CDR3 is TGTGCCAGCAGCGTAGGGGTAGCCAGGGCAGATACGCAGTATTTT. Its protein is CASSVGVARADTQYF.

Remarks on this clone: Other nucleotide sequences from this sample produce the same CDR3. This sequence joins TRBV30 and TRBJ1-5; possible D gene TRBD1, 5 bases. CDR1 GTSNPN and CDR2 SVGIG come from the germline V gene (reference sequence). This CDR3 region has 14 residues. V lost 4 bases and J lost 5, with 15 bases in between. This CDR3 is CAWTGAGVDQPQHF. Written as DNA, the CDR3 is TGTGCCTGGACCGGGGCGGGGGTTGATCAGCCCCAGCATTTT. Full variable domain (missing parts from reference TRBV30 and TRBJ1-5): SQTIHQWPATLVQPVGSPLSLECTVEGTSNPNLYWYRQAAGRGLQLLFYSVGIGQISSEVPQNLSASRPQDRQFILSSKKLLLSDSGFYLCAWTGAGVDQPQHFGDGTRLSIL.

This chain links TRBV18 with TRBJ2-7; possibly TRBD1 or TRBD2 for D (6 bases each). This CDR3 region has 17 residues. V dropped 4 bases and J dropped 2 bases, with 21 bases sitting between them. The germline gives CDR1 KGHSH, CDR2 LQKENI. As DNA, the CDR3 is TGTGCCAGCTCACGCGGTGCGGGACAACAAAGCACCTACGAGCAGTACTTC. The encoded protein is CASSRGAGQQSTYEQYF. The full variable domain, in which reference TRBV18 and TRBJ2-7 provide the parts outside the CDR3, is NAGVMQNPRHLVRRRGQEARLRCSPMKGHSHVYWYRQLPEEGLKFMVYLQKENIIDESGMPKERFSAEFPKEGPSILRIQQVVRGDSAAYFCASSRGAGQQSTYEQYFGPGTRLTVT.

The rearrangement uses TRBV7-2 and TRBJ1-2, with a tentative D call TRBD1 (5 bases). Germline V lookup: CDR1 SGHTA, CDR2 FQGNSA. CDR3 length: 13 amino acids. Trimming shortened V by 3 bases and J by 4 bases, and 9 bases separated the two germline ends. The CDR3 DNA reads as TGTGCCAGCAGCTTCGTTAGGGGCTATGGCTACACCTTC. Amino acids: CASSFVRGYGYTF.

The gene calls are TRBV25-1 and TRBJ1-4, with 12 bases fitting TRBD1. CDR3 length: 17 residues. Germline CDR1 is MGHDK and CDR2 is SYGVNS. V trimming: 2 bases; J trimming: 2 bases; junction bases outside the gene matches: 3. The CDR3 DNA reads TGTGCCAGCAGTGAACCGGGACAGGGGGCGACTAATGAAAAACTGTTTTTT. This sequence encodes CASSEPGQGATNEKLFF.

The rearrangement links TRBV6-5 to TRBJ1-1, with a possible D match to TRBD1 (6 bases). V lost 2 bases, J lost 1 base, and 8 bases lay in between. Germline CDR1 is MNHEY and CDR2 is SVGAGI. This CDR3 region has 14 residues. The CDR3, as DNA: TGTGCCAGCAGTTACGTGACAGGGAACACTGAAGCTTTCTTT. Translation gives CASSYVTGNTEAFF.

The CDR3 DNA is TGTGCCAGCAGCGTAGGGCTAGCGGGAGGGGAGACCCAGTACTTC. It encodes CASSVGLAGGETQYF. The V gene is TRBV9, the J gene TRBJ2-5; 12 bases map to TRBD2. Germline V lookup: CDR1 SGDLS, CDR2 YYNGEE. The V gene end was trimmed by 0 bases and the J gene end by 5 bases; junction bases not matched to a gene: 2. This CDR3 is built from 15 residues.

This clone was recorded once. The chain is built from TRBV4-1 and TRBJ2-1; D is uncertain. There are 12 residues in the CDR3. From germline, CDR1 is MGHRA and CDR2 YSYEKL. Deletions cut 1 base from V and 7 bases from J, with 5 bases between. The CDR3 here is CASSQAGNEQFF. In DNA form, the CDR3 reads TGCGCCAGCAGCCAAGCAGGAAATGAGCAGTTCTTC.

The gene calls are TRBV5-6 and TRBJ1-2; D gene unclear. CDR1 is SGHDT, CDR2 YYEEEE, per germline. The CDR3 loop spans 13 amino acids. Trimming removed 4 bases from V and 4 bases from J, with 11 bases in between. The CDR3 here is CASSPDGRYGYTF. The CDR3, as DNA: TGTGCCAGCAGCCCGGACGGACGCTATGGCTACACCTTC.

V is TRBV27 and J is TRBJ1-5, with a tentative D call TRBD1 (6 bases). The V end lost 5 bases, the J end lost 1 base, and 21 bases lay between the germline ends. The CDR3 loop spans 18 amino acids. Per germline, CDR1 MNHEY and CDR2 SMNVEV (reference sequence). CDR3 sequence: CASSIGGAAFASNQPQHF. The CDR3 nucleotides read TGTGCCAGCAGTATAGGGGGTGCCGCATTCGCGAGCAATCAGCCCCAGCATTTT.

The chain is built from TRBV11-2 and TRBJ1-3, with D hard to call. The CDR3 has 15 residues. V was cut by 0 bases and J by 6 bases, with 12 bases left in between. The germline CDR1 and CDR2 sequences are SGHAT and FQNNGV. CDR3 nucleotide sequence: TGTGCCAGCAGCTTAGAACGGCAGGAGTTAAACACCATATATTTT. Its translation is CASSLERQELNTIYF.

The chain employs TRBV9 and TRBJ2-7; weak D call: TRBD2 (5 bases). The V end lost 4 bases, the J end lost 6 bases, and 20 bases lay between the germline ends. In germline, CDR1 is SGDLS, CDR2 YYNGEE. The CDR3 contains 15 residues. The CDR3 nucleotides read TGTGCCAGCAGCCCCATGGGTTCTGGAGGTCCCGAGCAGTACTTC. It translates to CASSPMGSGGPEQYF.

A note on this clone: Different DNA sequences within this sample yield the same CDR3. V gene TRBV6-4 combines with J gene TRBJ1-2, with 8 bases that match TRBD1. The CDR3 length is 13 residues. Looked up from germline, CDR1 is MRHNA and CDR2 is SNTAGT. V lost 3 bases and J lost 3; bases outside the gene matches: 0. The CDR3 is CASSETGDYGYTF. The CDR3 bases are TGTGCCAGCAGTGAGACAGGGGACTATGGCTACACCTTC.

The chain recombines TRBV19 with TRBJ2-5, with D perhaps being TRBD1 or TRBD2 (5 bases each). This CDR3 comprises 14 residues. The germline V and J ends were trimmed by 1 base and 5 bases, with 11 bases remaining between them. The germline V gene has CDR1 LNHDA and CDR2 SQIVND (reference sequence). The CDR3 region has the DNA TGTGCCAGTAGTATAGGGGACGGCAGGGAGACCCAGTACTTC. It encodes CASSIGDGRETQYF.

CDR3 DNA sequence: TGTGCCAGCAGCCCCGGGCGCCCGGGCCACTTCTTT. This gives the protein CASSPGRPGHFF. The rearrangement joins TRBV7-9 to TRBJ1-1; D is undetermined. The germline V and J ends were trimmed by 5 bases and 14 bases, with 18 bases remaining between them. The CDR3 is made up of 12 amino acids. The germline CDR1 and CDR2 sequences are SEHNR and FQNEAQ (reference sequence).

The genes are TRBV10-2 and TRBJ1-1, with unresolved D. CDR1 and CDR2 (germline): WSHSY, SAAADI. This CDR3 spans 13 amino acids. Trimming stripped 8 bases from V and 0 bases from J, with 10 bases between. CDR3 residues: CASGVVMNTEAFF. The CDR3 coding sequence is TGCGCCAGCGGCGTGGTCATGAACACTGAAGCTTTCTTT.

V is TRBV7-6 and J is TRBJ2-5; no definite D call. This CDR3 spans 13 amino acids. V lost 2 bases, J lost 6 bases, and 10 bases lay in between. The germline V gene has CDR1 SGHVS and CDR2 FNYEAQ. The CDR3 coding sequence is TGTGCCAGCAGCTTAAGTAGGGAACAGACCCAGTACTTC. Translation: CASSLSREQTQYF.

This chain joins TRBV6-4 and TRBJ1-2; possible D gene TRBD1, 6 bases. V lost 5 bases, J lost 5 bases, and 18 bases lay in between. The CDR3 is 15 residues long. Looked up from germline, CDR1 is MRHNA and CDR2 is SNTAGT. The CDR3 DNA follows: TGTGCCAGCAGTAAGGGTGACAGGTCGCGATATGGCTACACCTTC. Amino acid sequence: CASSKGDRSRYGYTF.

The CDR3 DNA sequence: TGTGCCAGCAGCCAAGAACGGCGGGCCTACGAGCAGTACTTC. It encodes CASSQERRAYEQYF. The chain uses TRBV4-2 and TRBJ2-7; maybe TRBD2 (5 bases). This CDR3 is 14 amino acids long. Germline assignment: CDR1 LGHNA and CDR2 YNFKEQ. The germline V and J ends were trimmed by 0 bases and 2 bases, with 8 bases remaining between them.

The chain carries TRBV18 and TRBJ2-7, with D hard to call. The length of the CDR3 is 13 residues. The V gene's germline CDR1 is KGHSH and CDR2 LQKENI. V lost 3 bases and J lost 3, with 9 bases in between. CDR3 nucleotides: TGTGCCAGCTCACCTGAGAACAGCTACGAGCAGTACTTC. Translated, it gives CASSPENSYEQYF.

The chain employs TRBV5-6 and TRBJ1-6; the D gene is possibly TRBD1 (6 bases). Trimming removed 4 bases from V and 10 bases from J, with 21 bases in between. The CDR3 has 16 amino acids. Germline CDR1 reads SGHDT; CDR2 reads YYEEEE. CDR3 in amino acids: CASSPDGQGIRSPLHF. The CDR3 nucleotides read TGTGCCAGCAGCCCGGACGGGCAGGGGATTCGCTCACCCCTCCACTTT.

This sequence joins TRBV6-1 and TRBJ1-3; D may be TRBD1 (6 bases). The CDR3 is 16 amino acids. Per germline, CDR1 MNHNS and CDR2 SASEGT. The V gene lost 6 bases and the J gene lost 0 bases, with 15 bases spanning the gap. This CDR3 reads CASRETGLSSGNTIYF. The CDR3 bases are TGTGCCAGCAGGGAAACAGGGTTGAGCTCTGGAAACACCATATATTTT.

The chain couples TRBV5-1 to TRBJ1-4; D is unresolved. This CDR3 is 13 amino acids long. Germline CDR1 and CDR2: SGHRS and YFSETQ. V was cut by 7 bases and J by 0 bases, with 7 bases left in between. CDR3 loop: CASSTTTNEKLFF. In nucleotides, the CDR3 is TGCGCCAGCTCGACAACAACTAATGAAAAACTGTTTTTT.

The CDR3 nucleotides read TGTGCCTGGAGTGTAGGGCAGGCTCTGGGCTACACCTTC. This encodes CAWSVGQALGYTF. J is TRBJ1-2 and V is TRBV30; D uncertain. The CDR3 has 13 amino acids. Germline V gives CDR1 GTSNPN, CDR2 SVGIG (reference sequence). The V gene lost 0 bases and the J gene lost 8 bases, with 13 bases spanning the gap.

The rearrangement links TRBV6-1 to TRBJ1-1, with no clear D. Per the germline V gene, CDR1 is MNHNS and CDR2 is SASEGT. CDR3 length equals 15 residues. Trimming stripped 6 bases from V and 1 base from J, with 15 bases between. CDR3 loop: CASRDPSRGNTEAFF. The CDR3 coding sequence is TGTGCCAGCAGGGACCCTTCCAGAGGGAACACTGAAGCTTTCTTT.